These 10 T cell receptor beta chains were all obtained from the same sample, sequenced in a study of cytomegalovirus exposure and HLA in healthy donors. PCR employed 60 Vbeta and 13 Jbeta primers. Produced via immunoSEQ multiplex PCR; TCRdb's table is partial and in-frame only. The profile shows 160,000 or so clones, about 68% of them singletons. Material: PBMCs. These receptors originate from a female donor in good health and CMV-seronegative.

The V and J genes are TRBV4-3 and TRBJ1-2; a weak D match, TRBD1 (6 bases). Germline loops: CDR1 LGHNA, CDR2 YSLEER. The CDR3 consists of 13 residues. Trimming stripped 1 base from V and 8 bases from J, with 11 bases between. Here the CDR3 reads CASSQAQGVGYTF. CDR3 nucleotide sequence: TGCGCCAGCAGCCAAGCACAGGGAGTAGGCTACACCTTC.

The J gene is TRBJ2-1, the V gene TRBV4-3; D is ambiguous. V lost 2 bases, J lost 1 base, and 9 bases lay in between. The CDR3 consists of 15 residues. Germline V CDR1 and CDR2: LGHNA, YSLEER. The CDR3 DNA sequence: TGCGCCAGCAGCCAAATTGCAGAATCCTACAATGAGCAGTTCTTC. This encodes CASSQIAESYNEQFF.

The V and J genes are TRBV9 and TRBJ2-7; D possibly corresponds to TRBD2 (6 bases). The germline gives CDR1 SGDLS, CDR2 YYNGEE. Trimming took 3 bases from V and 5 from J, leaving 21 bases between them. The CDR3 runs 16 residues. For the CDR3, the DNA is TGTGCCAGCAGCGGCGGGACCTCTGCAGATCCCCACGAGCAGTACTTC. It translates to CASSGGTSADPHEQYF. Drawing the rest from reference TRBV9 and TRBJ2-7, the complete variable domain is DSGVTQTPKHLITATGQRVTLRCSPRSGDLSVYWYQQSLDQGLQFLIQYYNGEERAKGNILERFSAQQFPDLHSELNLSSLELGDSALYFCASSGGTSADPHEQYFGPGTRLTVT.

Only one count was recorded for this clone. The chain combines TRBV19 with TRBJ2-3; D may be TRBD1 (6 bases). The CDR3 totals 15 residues. Germline V gives CDR1 LNHDA, CDR2 SQIVND (reference sequence). V was shortened by 5 bases and J by 3 bases, with 15 bases between the two germline ends. CDR3 nucleotides: TGTGCCAGTAGTTACGGACAGCTTTATACAGATACGCAGTATTTT. Its translation: CASSYGQLYTDTQYF.

This clone was picked up one time. CDR3 sequence reads: CASSLDWDRPGELFF. The CDR3 DNA reads as TGTGCCAGCAGCTTAGATTGGGACAGGCCCGGGGAGCTGTTTTTT. This chain connects TRBV7-2 to TRBJ2-2; 8 bases agree with TRBD1. V gave up 1 base and J gave up 6 bases; unmatched junction bases: 4. This CDR3 spans 15 amino acids. Germline V gene lookup returns CDR1 SGHTA and CDR2 FQGNSA.

V is TRBV11-3 and J is TRBJ2-1; a weak D match, TRBD1 (6 bases). This CDR3 has 15 residues. V gave up 5 bases and J gave up 5 bases, with 16 bases separating them. Germline V lookup: CDR1 SGHNT, CDR2 YENEEA. Written as DNA, the CDR3 is TGTGCCAGCAGCGCTGCCGGGACACAGAACAATGAGCAGTTCTTC. Its translation: CASSAAGTQNNEQFF.

The chain uses TRBV11-1 and TRBJ2-7; 10 bases map to TRBD2. The trim removed 4 bases at V and 12 bases at J, leaving 15 bases unmatched. The CDR3 loop spans 15 amino acids. Germline V lookup: CDR1 SGHAT, CDR2 FQDESV (reference sequence). The CDR3 is CASSWTSGTLREAYF. In DNA, the CDR3 is TGTGCCAGCAGCTGGACTAGCGGTACCTTACGAGAGGCGTACTTC.

This chain links TRBV27 with TRBJ1-1, with 7 nucleotides matching TRBD1. J gave up 4 bases and V 7 bases, and 9 bases lay outside the gene matches. CDR3 length: 14 amino acids. Germline CDR1 and CDR2: MNHEY and SMNVEV (reference sequence). CDR3 coding DNA: TGTGCCAGCAACCGCCCCGGGACAGCCACTGAAGCTTTCTTT. It codes for CASNRPGTATEAFF.

This clone appeared many times. The genes are TRBV7-6 and TRBJ1-1, with D possibly TRBD1 on 6 matching bases. CDR3 size: 14 residues. Looked up from germline, CDR1 is SGHVS and CDR2 is FNYEAQ. Trimming pared 5 bases from V and 1 base from J, leaving 11 bases between. CDR3 sequence reads: CASSATGRNTEAFF. The DNA of the CDR3 is TGTGCCAGCAGCGCTACAGGGAGGAACACTGAAGCTTTCTTT.

The chain recombines TRBV29-1 with TRBJ2-2, with 9 bases fitting TRBD1. This CDR3 is built from 15 residues. CDR1 and CDR2 from the germline V gene are SQVTM and ANQGSEA. V shed 3 bases and J 7 bases; nucleotides not matched to a gene: 9. The CDR3 sequence is CSVEFGGQGSGELFF. For the CDR3, the DNA is TGCAGCGTTGAGTTTGGGGGACAGGGTAGCGGGGAGCTGTTTTTT.